This T cell receptor beta chain was recorded in a study of T cells in Graves' hyperthyroidism and ophthalmopathy. The CDR3 is made up of 15 amino acids. The V gene lost 3 bases and the J gene lost 0 bases, with 12 bases spanning the gap. Germline V gene sequence: CDR1 SGDLS, CDR2 YYNGEE. From RNA transcripts, TCR beta CDR3 regions were amplified. First-round RT-PCR of the TCR CDR3 relied on the HTBI primer set. TCRdb reanalysed the multiplex PCR reads using MiXCR and keeps one entry per CDR3 protein. The sample contains roughly 500,000 distinct CDR3 sequences, about 46% of which appear only once. In this sample, this clonotype turned up many times. Its antigen is still unknown. Study-level findings and limits: With a median lead of approximately six months before onset, the model predicted ophthalmopathy. Stable hyperthyroidism was separated from ophthalmopathy by a model based on 13 V-J features. Most thyroid clonotypes expanded above 0.001 appeared in blood too.

Patients having uncontrolled infection, another autoimmune disease, pregnancy or lactation were not included. The receptor's source is an adult woman with Graves' disease, either hyperthyroidism or ophthalmopathy (not recorded which). The sample taken for sequencing was peripheral blood or thyroid tissue (not recorded which). The J gene is TRBJ1-2, the V gene TRBV9, with D perhaps matching TRBD1 (5 bases). In DNA, the CDR3 is TGTGCCAGCAGCGGGGGGTCCGTTACTAACTATGGCTACACCTTC. Protein sequence: CASSGGSVTNYGYTF.